This T cell receptor (beta chain) was sequenced during a study of shared clonotypes between healthy human individuals. Germline V gene data show CDR1 as LNHNV and CDR2 as YYDKDF (reference sequence). This CDR3 has 17 residues. Trimming left V 0 bases short and J 6 bases short, with 20 bases between. Findings and caveats of the study: The sharing of 4% to 5.5% of naive CD4 clonotypes was seen across a handful of donors.

Template for every sorted-subset replicate PCR totaled around 200 ng DNA, around 32,000 T cell genomes. The table came from immunoSEQ multiplex PCR; TCRdb's copy has only in-frame clones and leaves some out. The sample lists millions of clones; approximately 95% were seen once. In the naive CD8 group, cells lacked CD45RO and were positively selected for CCR7, so terminally differentiated effector memory CD45RA+ cells were left out. As to this clone: Its antigen is not identified.

Sequenced material: naive CD8+ T cells sorted from blood. The chain joins TRBV15 to TRBJ1-2, with a weak D call TRBD1 (5 bases). This receptor was identified in a man younger than 35 in good health. The chain's CDR3 is CATSRDKVLSGPHGYTF. CDR3 bases: TGTGCCACCAGCAGAGATAAGGTACTTTCGGGACCCCATGGCTACACCTTC.